These T cell receptor beta chains were read from a single sample in a study of T cells after posttransplantation cyclophosphamide. Sequenced by immunoSEQ multiplex PCR; TCRdb stores in-frame clones only, minus some. The data show 14,000 or so clones, with none appearing a single time. The specimen comprised PBMCs, sampled around 1,100 days after allogeneic stem cell transplant with posttransplant cyclophosphamide. The source of these receptors is a female patient aged 40-50 years who received an allogeneic stem cell transplant from a related donor, was CMV-positive, and had no GVHD. The graft donor may have given rise to some T cells. Each CDR3 is given without its conserved first and last residue. Each record gives: J gene, V gene, CDR3 protein.

>TRBJ2-5|TRBV4-3
ASSHARDRGAVDQETQY
>TRBJ1-5|TRBV25-1
ASSAGTAIISAQH
>TRBJ2-7|TRBV5-1
ASSWTGDEQY
>TRBJ1-1|TRBV5-1
ASSLEGTGGTEAF
>TRBJ2-7|TRBV7-9
ASSSGQASYEQY
>TRBJ2-5|TRBV28
ASTEAGGGETQY
>TRBJ1-1|TRBV6-5
ASREIKNTEAF
>TRBJ2-3|TRBV5-4
ASSLVGGSTDTQY
>TRBJ2-7|TRBV19
ASSIGAGSGTRTYEQY
>TRBJ2-5|TRBV9
ASSASDTEETQY
>TRBJ1-6|TRBV6-5
SSRQGGNSPLH
>TRBJ2-7|TRBV7-8
ASSSGQTIFPYEQY
>TRBJ2-2|TRBV13
ASSLDTTNTGELF
>TRBJ2-3|TRBV9
ASSTQTDTQY
>TRBJ2-3|TRBV7-3
ASSPGWGGQDTQY
>TRBJ2-3|TRBV15
ATSIGQGTDTQY
>TRBJ1-1|TRBV6-5
ASSYTTGNTEAF
>TRBJ1-1|TRBV7-6
ASSSYRGPRRENTEAF
>TRBJ2-3|TRBV7-3
ASSRMSGSTDTQY
>TRBJ1-6|TRBV2
ASLVSYNSPLH
>TRBJ2-1|TRBV7-6
ASSLGAGGSYNEQF
>TRBJ2-4|TRBV5-4
ASSPTGGSGGHLAKNIQY
>TRBJ1-5|TRBV5-1
ASSQGMGNQPQH
>TRBJ1-2|TRBV6-5
ASSYRDRGYGYT
>TRBJ2-1|TRBV28
ASSLSLGGGNEQF
>TRBJ2-5|TRBV6-5
ASSYIGGREMGTQY
>TRBJ2-2|TRBV27
ASSFEAGGETGELF
>TRBJ2-7|TRBV18
ASSPSRDSSYEQY
>TRBJ2-2|TRBV19
ASIRTGGVFGTGELF
>TRBJ1-1|TRBV5-4
ASSLGAGDTEAF
>TRBJ2-3|TRBV25-1
ASSVPGTQY
>TRBJ2-3|TRBV15
ATSRELAESYTQY
>TRBJ1-2|TRBV4-1
ASSQGRQGNYGYT
>TRBJ2-7|TRBV7-9
ASSLNQGREQY
>TRBJ2-6|TRBV13
ASSRTLDRVGSGANVLT
>TRBJ2-1|TRBV7-2
ASRLSGGDNEQF
>TRBJ2-3|TRBV6-5
ASSYSSGTDTQY
>TRBJ1-2|TRBV4-3
ASSQDTGQGAYGYT
>TRBJ2-2|TRBV19
ASSRGLDSGELF
>TRBJ1-1|TRBV29-1
SAAMMSGWTEAF
>TRBJ2-5|TRBV2
ASMGGSGGHQETQY
>TRBJ1-2|TRBV19
ASSTSGGLSGYT
>TRBJ1-2|TRBV2
ASSVSGGNYGYT
>-|TRBV9
ASSVGLAGSYEQY
>TRBJ1-1|TRBV9
ASSVTGWDSAEAF
>TRBJ1-6|TRBV6-4
ASREGGDSPLH
>TRBJ2-3|TRBV27
ASSLSARRADTQY
>TRBJ2-3|TRBV7-9
ASSLRLAGPTDTQY
>TRBJ1-1|TRBV4-3
ASSQGLQGARNTEAF
>TRBJ2-7|TRBV2
ATSGTPQAEQY
>TRBJ1-2|TRBV6-1
ASSEAAGGIYGYT
>TRBJ1-1|TRBV6-4
ASRRDRGTEAF
>TRBJ2-1|TRBV13
ASSLEPGTQNI
>TRBJ2-7|TRBV19
ASSMLSQAGYEQY
>TRBJ2-7|TRBV4-3
ASSQEYQGASSYEQY
>TRBJ1-5|TRBV7-2
ASSSGGGMGPQH
>TRBJ1-2|TRBV7-9
ASSLDRQRNYGYT